The source of this T cell receptor (beta chain) is a study of radiation and T cells in renal cell carcinoma. About this clone itself: The antigen remains unidentified.

Generated by immunoSEQ multiplex PCR, the TCRdb table keeps only in-frame clones and is missing some. The repertoire consists of around 130,000 clones, with 88% occurring once and the leading ten covering 5% to 6%. The time point denotes: blood 2 weeks post-SBRT. The treatment: 15 Gy SBRT to primary tumor, nephrectomy 4 weeks later. Serial blood draws occurred at baseline and 2 and 4 weeks post-SBRT. Study-wide points: In blood, top tumor clones expanded by 2 weeks, shrinking by 4.

The source material was blood, sampled from a patient whose treatment included radiotherapy and nephrectomy. This clonotype was sampled from a woman aged 70-85 years with renal cell carcinoma.

CDR3 DNA sequence: TGTGCCAGCAGTTTATCCGGCATGGCCTACGAGCAGTACTTC. It yields the protein CASSLSGMAYEQYF. This chain uses TRBV28 with TRBJ2-7; unclear D gene. The CDR3 length is 14 residues. The germline gives CDR1 MDHEN, CDR2 SYDVKM. Between the trimmed V and J ends, which lost 1 base and 2 bases, there was a span of 9 bases.